One and the same sample provided the 17 T cell receptor beta chains below, sequenced in a study of shared clonotypes between healthy human individuals. The data were produced by immunoSEQ multiplex PCR, yet TCRdb's version contains in-frame clones alone and is incomplete. Of around 530,000 clones in the sample, around three quarters were seen once. The sequencing sample was made of PBMCs. The receptors shown here come from a woman in her thirties or forties in good health. Some clones in this sample may be carry-over from other donors' samples.

This clone showed up just a few times. It is likely a read error: a sequence one base away is far more abundant. This specimen includes other DNA sequences encoding the same CDR3. This rearrangement joins TRBV19 to TRBJ2-2; TRBD1 agrees at 12 bases. CDR3 length equals 14 residues. Germline assignment: CDR1 LNHDA and CDR2 SQIVND (reference sequence). DNA of the CDR3: TGTGCCAGTAGTACGGGACAGGGGGCCGGGGAGCTGTTTTTC. This encodes CASSTGQGAGELFF.

This clone came up once. Other DNA sequences from this sample encode an identical CDR3 as well. The rearrangement links TRBV15 to TRBJ1-1, with unresolved D. Germline V gives CDR1 LNHNV, CDR2 YYDKDF (reference sequence). The CDR3 runs 14 residues. The germline V and J ends were trimmed by 0 bases and 1 base, with 6 bases remaining between them. CDR3: CATSRDLRNTEAFF. The DNA of the CDR3 is TGTGCCACCAGCAGAGATCTTAGGAACACTGAAGCTTTCTTT. Looking up the rest from reference TRBV15 and TRBJ1-1 gives the full variable domain: DAMVIQNPRYQVTQFGKPVTLSCSQTLNHNVMYWYQQKSSQAPKLLFHYYDKDFNNEADTPDNFQSRRPNTSFCFLDIRSPGLGDTAMYLCATSRDLRNTEAFFGQGTRLTVV.

The genes are TRBV11-2 and TRBJ2-3; D possibly corresponds to TRBD1 (5 bases). CDR3 length equals 15 residues. The V and J ends lost 3 bases and 2 bases respectively, with 12 bases between them. CDR1 and CDR2 (germline): SGHAT, FQNNGV. The CDR3 nucleotides read TGTGCCAGCAGCTTCGTAGACAGTTACACAGATACGCAGTATTTT. Its translation is CASSFVDSYTDTQYF.

The J gene is TRBJ2-7, the V gene TRBV10-3; 10 nucleotides line up with TRBD1. Trimming took 4 bases from V and 2 from J; bases not matched to a gene: 2. Germline CDR1 ENHRY, CDR2 SYGVKD. The length of the CDR3 is 14 residues. CDR3 amino acids: CAISVGQGAYEQYF. CDR3 nucleotides: TGTGCCATCAGTGTAGGACAGGGGGCCTACGAGCAGTACTTC.

This clone has just a few counts. The chain employs TRBV7-7 and TRBJ1-4; possible D gene TRBD1, 5 bases. The CDR3 runs to 15 residues. Trimming pared 5 bases from V and 5 bases from J, leaving 15 bases between. In germline, CDR1 is SSHAT, CDR2 FNYEAQ (reference sequence). The CDR3 nucleotides read TGTGCCAGCAGCCCGGGAGGGAGGGGAAATGAAAAACTGTTTTTT. Residues: CASSPGGRGNEKLFF.

A word on this clone: Given a far larger clone just one base away, this is likely a sequencing read error. V gene TRBV28 combines with J gene TRBJ2-7; unclear D gene. The germline CDR1 and CDR2 sequences are MDHEN and SYDVKM. The CDR3 has 12 amino acids. The DNA of the CDR3 is TGTGCCAGCAGTTTCCAGAACTACGTGCAGTACTTC. Its protein is CASSFQNYVQYF.

V gene TRBV6-1 combines with J gene TRBJ2-1; D call uncertain. Germline CDR1 MNHNS, CDR2 SASEGT. V lost 4 bases and J 5 bases, leaving 12 bases between the germline ends. This CDR3 spans 14 amino acids. DNA of the CDR3: TGTGCCAGCAGTGGGAACTGGGCCAACAATGAGCAGTTCTTC. Amino acid sequence: CASSGNWANNEQFF.

Many counts were recorded for this clone. A much larger clone differs from this one at a single base, so this may be a read error. The chain has TRBV6-1 and TRBJ1-2, with D hard to call. The CDR3 sequence is 12 residues long. CDR1 and CDR2 from the germline V gene are MNHNS and SASEGT. Deletions cut 4 bases from V and 7 bases from J, with 10 bases between. CDR3 nucleotides: TGTGCCAGCAGTGCCAGGATAGGTGGCTACACCTTC. This encodes CASSARIGGYTF.

The CDR3 loop reads CASSLGASRGYNYGYTF. DNA for the CDR3: TGTGCCAGCAGCTTAGGGGCCTCCCGGGGGTATAACTATGGCTACACCTTC. The gene calls are TRBV13 and TRBJ1-2; maybe TRBD1 (5 bases). The CDR3 is 17 amino acids. Trimming removed 0 bases from V and 1 base from J, with 15 bases in between. Germline V gives CDR1 PRHDT, CDR2 FYEKMQ (reference sequence).

This clone was observed a handful of times. The chain carries TRBV7-8 and TRBJ1-5; no reliable D call. V lost 4 bases and J 2 bases, leaving 9 bases between the germline ends. There are 14 residues in the CDR3. Germline values: CDR1 SGHVS, CDR2 FQNEAQ. CDR3 DNA sequence: TGTGCCAGCAGCTATGATGTGGGCAATCAGCCCCAGCATTTT. This translates into CASSYDVGNQPQHF. Together with reference TRBV7-8 and TRBJ1-5, the CDR3 gives the full variable domain: GAGVSQSPRYKVAKRGQDVALRCDPISGHVSLFWYQQALGQGPEFLTYFQNEAQLDKSGLPSDRFFAERPEGSVSTLKIQRTQQEDSAVYLCASSYDVGNQPQHFGDGTRLSIL.

Notes on this clone: A junction end diverges from the germline sequence, so it may reflect a read error. The J gene is TRBJ2-3, the V gene TRBV10-3, with TRBD1 identical over 8 bases. The CDR3 contains 17 residues. The germline CDR1 and CDR2 sequences are ENHRY and SYGVKD. The CDR3 DNA reads as TGTGCCAGCAGTACAAACCGACAGGGGACAAGCACAGATACGCAGTATTTT. Translating gives CASSTNRQGTSTDTQYF.

Points on this clone: A far larger clone is one nucleotide away, so this likely arose from a read error. This chain uses TRBV29-1 with TRBJ1-1, with 7 bases fitting TRBD1. CDR1 and CDR2 (germline): SQVTM, ANQGSEA. CDR3 length: 14 residues. The V and J ends lost 6 bases and 8 bases, in that order; junction bases with no gene match: 15. The CDR3 bases are TGCAGCGTAGCAAACCGGGACAGCCTTTTAGAAGCTTTCTTT. Translating gives CSVANRDSLLEAFF. Complete variable domain (other parts from reference TRBV29-1 and TRBJ1-1): SAVISQKPSRDICQRGTSLTIQCQVDSQVTMMFWYRQQPGQSLTLIATANQGSEATYESGFVIDKFPISRPNLTFSTLTVSNMSPEDSSIYLCSVANRDSLLEAFFGQGTRLTVV.

This clone was found once. V is TRBV5-4 and J is TRBJ2-1; 7 positions match TRBD1. J gave up 7 bases and V 1 base, and 5 bases lay outside the gene matches. Germline V gene data show CDR1 as SGHNT and CDR2 as YYREEE (reference sequence). The CDR3 extends over 14 amino acids. CDR3 in amino acids: CASSLPPTGNEQFF. The CDR3 coding sequence is TGTGCCAGCAGCTTGCCCCCGACAGGGAATGAGCAGTTCTTC.

In its sample, this clone was seen a few times. J is TRBJ1-1 and V is TRBV6-5, with 7 bases that match TRBD1. The CDR3 loop spans 14 amino acids. Germline-derived CDR1 and CDR2 are MNHEY and SVGAGI. V shed 5 bases, J shed 3 bases, and the junction held 6 bases outside the gene matches. Here the CDR3 DNA reads TGTGCCAGCAGTCGGGACAGATGGGACACTGAAGCTTTCTTT. Protein product: CASSRDRWDTEAFF.

V and J are TRBV7-9 and TRBJ2-7; D gene ambiguous. Trimming pared 5 bases from V and 6 bases from J, leaving 11 bases between. The length of the CDR3 is 12 residues. Per the germline V gene, CDR1 is SEHNR and CDR2 is FQNEAQ (reference sequence). CDR3 nucleotides: TGTGCCAGCAGCCCCCAAACATTCGAGCAGTACTTC. Translating it yields CASSPQTFEQYF.

This clone was detected once. V usage is TRBV11-2 and J usage is TRBJ1-2; D unresolved. Germline V gene sequence: CDR1 SGHAT, CDR2 FQNNGV. Trimming removed 0 bases from V and 3 bases from J, with 5 bases in between. This CDR3 contains 13 residues. CDR3 sequence (DNA): TGTGCCAGCAGCTTAGACAGTGACTATGGCTACACCTTC. Its translation: CASSLDSDYGYTF.

This clone was recorded only once. The chain carries TRBV28 and TRBJ2-5, with D uncertain. CDR3 size: 11 residues. Trimming removed 8 bases at V and 5 bases at J, with 9 bases between. Germline V CDR1 and CDR2: MDHEN, SYDVKM. The CDR3 region is CASGPRETQYF. The CDR3, as DNA: TGTGCCAGCGGGCCTAGGGAGACCCAGTACTTC.